Described below is a single T cell receptor (beta chain) sequence and its context. This CDR3 is built from 18 residues. Germline loops: CDR1 SEHNR, CDR2 FQNEAQ (reference sequence). With V trimmed by 0 bases and J by 1 base, 11 bases remained unmatched. Method: immunoSEQ multiplex PCR; TCRdb's copy keeps in-frame clones and lacks some. The profile shows 100,000 to 150,000 clones, about four fifths of them singletons. The data were obtained in a study of blood T cell repertoires in COVID-19. The chain combines TRBV7-9 with TRBJ1-1; 7 bases align to TRBD1. This TCR was sampled from a woman aged 50 to 60 with acute or convalescent COVID-19. The sequenced material came from peripheral blood. The CDR3 bases are TGTGCCAGCAGCTTAGCGGTAGGGGGCGGGAATAGGAACACTGAAGCTTTCTTT. Protein product: CASSLAVGGGNRNTEAFF.